Presented here are 23 T cell receptor beta chains from one specimen sequenced in a study of multiple sclerosis patients with progressive multifocal leukoencephalopathy. Method: immunoSEQ multiplex PCR; TCRdb's copy keeps in-frame clones and lacks some. The sample carries approximately 28,000 clones, roughly 90% recorded once. Time point indicated: time of PML onset. Sequences were derived from PBMCs, sampled from a patient treated with natalizumab. These receptors came from a woman aged 40-49 years with progressive multifocal leukoencephalopathy.

This clone has just a few counts. The chain has TRBV25-1 and TRBJ2-5, with a weak D call TRBD2 (5 bases). Trimming removed 0 bases from V and 5 bases from J, with 7 bases in between. The CDR3 runs to 13 residues. Germline loops: CDR1 MGHDK, CDR2 SYGVNS. Here the CDR3 reads CASSEYKRETQYF. CDR3 DNA sequence: TGTGCCAGCAGTGAATATAAGCGGGAGACCCAGTACTTC.

The rearrangement joins TRBV7-2 to TRBJ1-2; no clear D. The V end lost 1 base, the J end lost 4 bases, and 16 bases lay between the germline ends. The CDR3 runs to 16 residues. Per the germline V gene, CDR1 is SGHTA and CDR2 is FQGNSA. The CDR3 here is CASSLVSDPAGYGYTF. The CDR3 nucleotides are TGTGCCAGCAGCTTAGTAAGCGATCCCGCCGGCTATGGCTACACCTTC.

The chain recombines TRBV5-1 with TRBJ2-3; 9 positions agree with TRBD2. The CDR3 is made up of 18 amino acids. Trimming took 0 bases from V and 0 from J; bases not matched to a gene: 8. Germline CDR1 and CDR2: SGHRS and YFSETQ. In nucleotides, the CDR3 is TGCGCCAGCAGCTTGGCCGGAGTAGCGGGGGCTAGCACAGATACGCAGTATTTT. Protein product: CASSLAGVAGASTDTQYF.

V and J are TRBV7-2 and TRBJ2-2, with 7 positions matching TRBD1. Germline V CDR1 and CDR2: SGHTA, FQGNSA. This CDR3 region has 15 residues. V lost 1 base, J lost 5 bases, and 4 bases stayed unmatched. The CDR3 reads CASSLGNRGTGELFF. CDR3 DNA sequence: TGTGCCAGCAGCTTAGGGAACAGGGGTACCGGGGAGCTGTTTTTT.

This chain uses TRBV5-1 with TRBJ2-3; tentative D call: TRBD1 (5 bases). The CDR3 covers 14 residues. Trimming left V 1 base short and J 2 bases short, with 8 bases between. From germline, CDR1 is SGHRS and CDR2 YFSETQ. This chain's CDR3 is CASSLSDNTDTQYF. The DNA of the CDR3 is TGCGCCAGCAGCTTGTCGGACAACACAGATACGCAGTATTTT.

In this sample, this clone turned up a few times. A junction boundary mismatches the germline segment, possibly from a read error. This sequence joins TRBV19 and TRBJ1-4; D unclear. Germline CDR1 reads LNHDA; CDR2 reads SQIVND (reference sequence). The CDR3 sequence is 14 residues long. The CDR3 spells CASSVDATNEKLFF. The CDR3 nucleotides are TGTGCCAGTAGTGTAGACGCAACTAATGAAAAACTGTTTTTT.

CDR3: CASSFRGIRSSYNEQFF. Here the CDR3 DNA reads TGTGCCAGCAGTTTTAGAGGGATTCGAAGCTCCTACAATGAGCAGTTCTTC. The V and J genes are TRBV28 and TRBJ2-1; maybe TRBD2 (5 bases). Germline V gene data show CDR1 as MDHEN and CDR2 as SYDVKM. The CDR3 loop spans 17 amino acids. V lost 3 bases to trimming and J lost 0 bases, with 15 bases between them.

This clone was found once. The chain is built from TRBV30 and TRBJ1-2; tentatively, D is TRBD1 (6 bases). This CDR3 contains 15 residues. Germline lookup yields CDR1 GTSNPN and CDR2 SVGIG (reference sequence). V was pared by 5 bases and J by 6 bases, with 22 bases between. This CDR3 is CAWGSRGAPPHGYTF. CDR3 in DNA: TGTGCCTGGGGATCTCGGGGGGCCCCCCCACATGGCTACACCTTC.

J is TRBJ1-2 and V is TRBV4-3; no clear D gene. This CDR3 contains 16 residues. V was trimmed by 0 bases and J by 4 bases, leaving 15 bases between them. The V gene's germline CDR1 is LGHNA and CDR2 YSLEER. The CDR3 DNA follows: TGCGCCAGCAGCCAAGATAGGTCGGGTACAGTCTATGGCTACACCTTC. It is translated as CASSQDRSGTVYGYTF.

The V gene is TRBV7-9, the J gene TRBJ1-2, with 9 bases that match TRBD1. This CDR3 comprises 14 residues. From germline, CDR1 is SEHNR and CDR2 FQNEAQ (reference sequence). The trim removed 5 bases at V and 4 bases at J, leaving 5 bases unmatched. CDR3 amino acids: CASSGQGITYGYTF. DNA for the CDR3: TGTGCCAGCAGCGGACAGGGGATCACCTATGGCTACACCTTC.

This rearrangement joins TRBV7-8 to TRBJ2-6; TRBD1 agrees at 9 bases. In germline, CDR1 is SGHVS, CDR2 FQNEAQ. The CDR3 is 18 residues long. After removal of 3 bases from V and 0 bases from J, the junction contained 6 bases not matched to a gene. This CDR3 is CASSFAGTGLSGANVLTF. CDR3 nucleotide sequence: TGTGCCAGCAGCTTCGCTGGGACAGGGCTCTCTGGGGCCAACGTCCTGACTTTC.

V is TRBV7-2 and J is TRBJ2-1, with D uncertain. The CDR3 has 12 residues. CDR1 is SGHTA and CDR2 is FQGNSA in the germline V gene. Trimming removed 2 bases from V and 6 bases from J, with 5 bases in between. The CDR3 here is CASSLTFNEQFF. In DNA form, the CDR3 reads TGTGCCAGCAGCTTAACTTTCAATGAGCAGTTCTTC. Looking up the rest from reference TRBV7-2 and TRBJ2-1 gives the full variable domain: GAGVSQSPSNKVTEKGKDVELRCDPISGHTALYWYRQSLGQGLEFLIYFQGNSAPDKSGLPSDRFSAERTGGSVSTLTIQRTQQEDSAVYLCASSLTFNEQFFGPGTRLTVL.

J is TRBJ1-2 and V is TRBV19; TRBD1 matches 8 bases. Trimming cost V 2 bases and J 4 bases; bases outside gene matches: 9. Per the germline V gene, CDR1 is LNHDA and CDR2 is SQIVND (reference sequence). The CDR3 has 16 residues. This CDR3 reads CASSIPRRTGIYGYTF. The DNA of the CDR3 is TGTGCCAGTAGTATACCCCGACGGACAGGGATCTATGGCTACACCTTC.

V usage is TRBV4-3 and J usage is TRBJ1-1, with 10 bases lining up with TRBD1. Germline lookup yields CDR1 LGHNA and CDR2 YSLEER. V gave up 4 bases and J gave up 8 bases; unmatched junction bases: 7. The CDR3 is 14 amino acids. The CDR3 DNA sequence: TGCGCCAGCAGCCCGACAGGGGGCGCATCCGAAGCTTTCTTT. As protein: CASSPTGGASEAFF.

The rearrangement uses TRBV6-5 and TRBJ2-2; TRBD1 aligns across 7 bases. CDR1 is MNHEY, CDR2 SVGAGI, per germline. The CDR3 is 13 residues long. Trimming cost V 5 bases and J 8 bases; bases outside gene matches: 5. This CDR3 is CASSGDRAGELFF. The CDR3 DNA follows: TGTGCCAGCAGTGGAGACAGGGCGGGGGAGCTGTTTTTT.

The chain uses TRBV7-2 and TRBJ2-5; D is unresolved. The J call may be mistaken, given a closer DNA end match to TRBJ2-7. Germline CDR1 and CDR2: SGHTA and FQGNSA. The CDR3 runs to 11 residues. The DNA of the CDR3 is TGTGCCAGCAGCATTACCTACGAGCAGTACTTC. Translated: CASSITYEQYF.

This chain connects TRBV18 to TRBJ2-2, with unresolved D. Trimming took 2 bases from V and 4 from J, leaving 11 bases between them. Per germline, CDR1 KGHSH and CDR2 LQKENI. The CDR3 totals 15 residues. The CDR3 region has the DNA TGTGCCAGCTCACCAGAGCAGGTGGGCACCGGGGAGCTGTTTTTT. This encodes CASSPEQVGTGELFF. Looking up the rest from reference TRBV18 and TRBJ2-2 gives the full variable domain: NAGVMQNPRHLVRRRGQEARLRCSPMKGHSHVYWYRQLPEEGLKFMVYLQKENIIDESGMPKERFSAEFPKEGPSILRIQQVVRGDSAAYFCASSPEQVGTGELFFGEGSRLTVL.

The rearrangement uses TRBV27 and TRBJ2-3; D call uncertain. With 2 bases removed from V and 2 bases from J, the gap between germline ends came to 8 bases. The CDR3 contains 14 residues. The germline CDR1 and CDR2 sequences are MNHEY and SMNVEV (reference sequence). The CDR3 loop is CASSLKDFTDTQYF. CDR3 in DNA: TGTGCCAGCAGTTTAAAAGATTTCACAGATACGCAGTATTTT.

The chain uses TRBV21-1 and TRBJ1-1. TRBV21-1 is tagged as a pseudogene. CDR3 length: 14 residues. The CDR3 reads CASSKAGRNTEAFF. The DNA for the CDR3 is TGTGCCAGCAGCAAAGCAGGGAGGAACACTGAAGCTTTCTTT.

The V and J genes are TRBV9 and TRBJ2-2, with D possibly TRBD2 on 5 matching bases. V dropped 0 bases and J dropped 7 bases, with 19 bases sitting between them. This CDR3 comprises 17 residues. Germline-derived CDR1 and CDR2 are SGDLS and YYNGEE. DNA for the CDR3: TGTGCCAGCAGCGTAGGTATTAGCGCGGTTTTTAGCGGGGAGCTGTTTTTT. This gives the protein CASSVGISAVFSGELFF. Together with reference TRBV9 and TRBJ2-2, the CDR3 gives the full variable domain: DSGVTQTPKHLITATGQRVTLRCSPRSGDLSVYWYQQSLDQGLQFLIQYYNGEERAKGNILERFSAQQFPDLHSELNLSSLELGDSALYFCASSVGISAVFSGELFFGEGSRLTVL.

The chain recombines TRBV30 with TRBJ1-2; no definite D call. Germline V gene lookup returns CDR1 GTSNPN and CDR2 SVGIG (reference sequence). The CDR3 runs to 12 residues. The V gene lost 0 bases and the J gene lost 6 bases, with 8 bases spanning the gap. CDR3: CAWSVGGHGYTF. The CDR3, as DNA: TGTGCCTGGAGTGTTGGAGGACATGGCTACACCTTC.

The chain uses TRBV7-3 and TRBJ2-3, with TRBD2 identical over 7 bases. V lost 2 bases, J lost 4 bases, and 3 bases stayed unmatched. The germline gives CDR1 SGHTA, CDR2 FQGTGA. The CDR3 is made up of 14 amino acids. The CDR3 nucleotides are TGTGCCAGCAGCTTAGGCGGGAGCGCAGATACGCAGTATTTT. Translating gives CASSLGGSADTQYF.

J is TRBJ2-2 and V is TRBV27, with 10 bases matching TRBD2. V shed 5 bases, J shed 5 bases, and the junction held 20 bases outside the gene matches. The CDR3 extends over 20 amino acids. From germline, CDR1 is MNHEY and CDR2 SMNVEV (reference sequence). The CDR3 protein is CASSPRTGRASGSGTGELFF. CDR3 bases: TGTGCCAGCAGTCCCCGGACAGGGCGGGCTAGCGGGAGTGGGACCGGGGAGCTGTTTTTT.